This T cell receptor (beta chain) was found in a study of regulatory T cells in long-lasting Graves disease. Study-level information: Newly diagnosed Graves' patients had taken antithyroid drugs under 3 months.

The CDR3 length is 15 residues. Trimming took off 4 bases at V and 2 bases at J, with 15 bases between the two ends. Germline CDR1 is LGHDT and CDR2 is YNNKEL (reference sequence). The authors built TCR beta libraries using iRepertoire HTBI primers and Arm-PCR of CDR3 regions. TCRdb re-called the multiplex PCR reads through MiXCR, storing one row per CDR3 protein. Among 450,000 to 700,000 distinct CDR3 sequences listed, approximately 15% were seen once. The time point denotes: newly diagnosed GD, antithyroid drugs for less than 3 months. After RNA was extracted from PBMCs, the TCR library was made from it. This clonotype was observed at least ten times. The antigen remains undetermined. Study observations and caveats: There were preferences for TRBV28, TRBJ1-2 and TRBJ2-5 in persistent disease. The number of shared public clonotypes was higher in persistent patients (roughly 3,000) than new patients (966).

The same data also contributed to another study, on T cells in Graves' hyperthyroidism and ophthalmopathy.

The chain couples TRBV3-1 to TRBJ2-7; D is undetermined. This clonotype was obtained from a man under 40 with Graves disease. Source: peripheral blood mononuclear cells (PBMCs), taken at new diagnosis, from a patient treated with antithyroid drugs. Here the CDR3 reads CASSLFPRPTYEQYF. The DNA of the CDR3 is TGTGCCAGCAGCCTGTTTCCTAGGCCTACCTACGAGCAGTACTTC.